The clone carrying this T cell receptor beta chain was recorded at least ten times. TCRdb reprocessed the 5' RACE reads with MiXCR, giving one entry per CDR3 protein. The sample lists about 10,000 distinct CDR3 sequences; 14% were seen once. The CDR3 consists of 14 residues. Trimming removed 4 bases from V and 1 base from J, with 11 bases in between. Germline-derived CDR1 and CDR2 are SGHRS and YFSETQ. Cells sorted as Tregs were CD4+, CD25+ and CD127-/low. This TCR derives from a female donor with breast cancer. The sample comprised Tregs sorted from blood. The chain links TRBV5-1 to TRBJ2-5; D remains unclear. In DNA, the CDR3 is TGCGCCAGCAGCCTCTCTCTTACCCAAGAGACCCAGTACTTC. Translated: CASSLSLTQETQYF. The entire variable domain, with the rest obtained from reference TRBV5-1 and TRBJ2-5, is as follows: KAGVTQTPRYLIKTRGQQVTLSCSPISGHRSVSWYQQTPGQGLQFLFEYFSETQRNKGNFPGRFSGRQFSNSRSEMNVSTLELGDSALYLCASSLSLTQETQYFGPGTRLLVL.